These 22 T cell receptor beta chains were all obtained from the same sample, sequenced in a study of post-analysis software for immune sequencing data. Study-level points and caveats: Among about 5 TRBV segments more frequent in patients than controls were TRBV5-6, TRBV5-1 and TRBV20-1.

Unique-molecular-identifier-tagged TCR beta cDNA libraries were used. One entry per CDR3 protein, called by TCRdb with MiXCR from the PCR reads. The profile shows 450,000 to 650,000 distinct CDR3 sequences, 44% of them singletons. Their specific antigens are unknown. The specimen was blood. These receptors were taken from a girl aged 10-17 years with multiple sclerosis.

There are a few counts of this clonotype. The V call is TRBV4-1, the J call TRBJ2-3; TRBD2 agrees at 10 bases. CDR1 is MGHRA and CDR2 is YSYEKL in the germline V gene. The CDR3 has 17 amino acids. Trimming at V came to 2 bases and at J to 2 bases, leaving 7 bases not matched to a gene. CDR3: CASSQRELAGLTDTQYF. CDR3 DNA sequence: TGCGCCAGCAGCCAAAGGGAACTAGCGGGGCTCACAGATACGCAGTATTTT.

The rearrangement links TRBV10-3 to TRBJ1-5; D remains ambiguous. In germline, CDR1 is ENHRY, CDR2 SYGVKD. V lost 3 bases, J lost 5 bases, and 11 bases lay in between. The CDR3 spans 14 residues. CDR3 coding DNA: TGTGCCATCAGTGACCCCGGGTTGCATCAGCCCCAGCATTTT. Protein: CAISDPGLHQPQHF.

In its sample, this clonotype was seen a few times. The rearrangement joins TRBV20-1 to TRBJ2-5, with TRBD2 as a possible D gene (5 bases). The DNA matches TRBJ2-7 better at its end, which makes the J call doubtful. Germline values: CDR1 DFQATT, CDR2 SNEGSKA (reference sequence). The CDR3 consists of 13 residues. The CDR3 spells CSARAGDINEQYF. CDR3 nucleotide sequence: TGCAGTGCTAGAGCCGGGGATATTAACGAGCAGTACTTC.

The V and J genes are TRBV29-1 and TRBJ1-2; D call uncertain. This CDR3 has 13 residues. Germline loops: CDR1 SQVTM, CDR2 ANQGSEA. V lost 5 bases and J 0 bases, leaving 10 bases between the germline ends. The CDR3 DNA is TGCAGCGTTCCCCCTCCGACTAACTATGGCTACACCTTC. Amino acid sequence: CSVPPPTNYGYTF.

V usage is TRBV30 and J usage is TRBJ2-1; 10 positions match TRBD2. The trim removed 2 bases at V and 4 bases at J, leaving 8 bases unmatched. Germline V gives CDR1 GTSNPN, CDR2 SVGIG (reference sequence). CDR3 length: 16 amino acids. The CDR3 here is CAWSSITSGVYNEQFF. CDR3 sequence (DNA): TGTGCCTGGAGTTCAATTACTAGCGGGGTTTACAATGAGCAGTTCTTC.

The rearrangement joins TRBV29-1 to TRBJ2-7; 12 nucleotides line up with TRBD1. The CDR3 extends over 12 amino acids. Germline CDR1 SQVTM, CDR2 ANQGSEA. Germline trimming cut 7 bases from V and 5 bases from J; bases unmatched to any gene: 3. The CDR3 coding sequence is TGCAGCGCCGGGACAGGGGGCAACGAGCAGTACTTC. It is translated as CSAGTGGNEQYF.

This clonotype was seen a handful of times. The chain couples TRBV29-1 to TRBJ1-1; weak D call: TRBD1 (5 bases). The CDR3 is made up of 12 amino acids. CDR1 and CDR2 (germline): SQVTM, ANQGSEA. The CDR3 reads CRGRVGGTEAFF. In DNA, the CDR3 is TGCAGGGGCCGAGTGGGGGGCACTGAAGCTTTCTTT.

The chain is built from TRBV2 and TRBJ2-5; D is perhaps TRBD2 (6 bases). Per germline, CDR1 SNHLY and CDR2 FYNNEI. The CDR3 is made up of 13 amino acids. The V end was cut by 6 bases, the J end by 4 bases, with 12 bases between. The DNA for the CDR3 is TGTGCCAGCAGACCGAGGAGGGGAGAGACCCAGTACTTC. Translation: CASRPRRGETQYF.

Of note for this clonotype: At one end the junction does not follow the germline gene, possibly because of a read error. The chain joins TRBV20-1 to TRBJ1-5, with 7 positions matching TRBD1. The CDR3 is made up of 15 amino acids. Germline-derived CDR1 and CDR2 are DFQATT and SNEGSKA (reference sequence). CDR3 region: CSAETGEKTNRPQHF. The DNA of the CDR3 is TGCAGTGCCGAAACAGGGGAAAAAACAAATCGGCCCCAGCATTTT.

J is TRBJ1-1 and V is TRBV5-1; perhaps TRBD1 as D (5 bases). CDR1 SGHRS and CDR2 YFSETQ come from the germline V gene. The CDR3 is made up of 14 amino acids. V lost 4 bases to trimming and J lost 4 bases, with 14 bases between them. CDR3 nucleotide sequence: TGCGCCAGCAGCCCCTGGGGGGGGTCCACTGAAGCTTTCTTT. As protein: CASSPWGGSTEAFF.

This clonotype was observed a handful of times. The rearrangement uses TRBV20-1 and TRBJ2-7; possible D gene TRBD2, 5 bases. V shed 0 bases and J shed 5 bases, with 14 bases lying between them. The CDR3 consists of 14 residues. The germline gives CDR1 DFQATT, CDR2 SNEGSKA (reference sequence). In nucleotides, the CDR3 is TGCAGTGCTAGAGATCCGAGGGCCGGGGACGAGCAGTACTTC. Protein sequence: CSARDPRAGDEQYF.

CDR3 nucleotides: TGCGCCAGCAGCCCGCTAGCGGGGGGGCACTCCAATGAGCAGTTCTTC. It is translated as CASSPLAGGHSNEQFF. The rearrangement uses TRBV5-1 and TRBJ2-1; 12 positions match TRBD2. Germline CDR1 reads SGHRS; CDR2 reads YFSETQ. CDR3 size: 16 residues. The V gene end was trimmed by 4 bases and the J gene end by 6 bases; junction bases not matched to a gene: 8. Looking up the rest from reference TRBV5-1 and TRBJ2-1 gives the full variable domain: KAGVTQTPRYLIKTRGQQVTLSCSPISGHRSVSWYQQTPGQGLQFLFEYFSETQRNKGNFPGRFSGRQFSNSRSEMNVSTLELGDSALYLCASSPLAGGHSNEQFFGPGTRLTVL.

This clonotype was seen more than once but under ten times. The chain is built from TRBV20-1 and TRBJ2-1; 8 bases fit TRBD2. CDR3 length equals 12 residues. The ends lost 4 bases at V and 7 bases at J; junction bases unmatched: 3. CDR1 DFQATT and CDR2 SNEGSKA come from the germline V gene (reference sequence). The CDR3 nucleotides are TGCAGTGCTACCAGCGGGAGAAATGAGCAGTTCTTC. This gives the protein CSATSGRNEQFF.

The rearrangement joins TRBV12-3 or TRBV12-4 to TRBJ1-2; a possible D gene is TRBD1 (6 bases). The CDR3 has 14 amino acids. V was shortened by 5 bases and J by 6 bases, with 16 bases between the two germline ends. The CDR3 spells CASSRDTHGDGYTF. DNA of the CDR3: TGTGCCAGCAGTCGGGACACCCATGGGGATGGCTACACCTTC.

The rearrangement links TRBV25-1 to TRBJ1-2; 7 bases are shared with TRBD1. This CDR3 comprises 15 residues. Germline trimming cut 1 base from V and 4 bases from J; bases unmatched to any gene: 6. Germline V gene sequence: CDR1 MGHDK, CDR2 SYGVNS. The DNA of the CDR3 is TGTGCCAGCAGTGAATCGGACAGGAATCGCTATGGCTACACCTTC. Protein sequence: CASSESDRNRYGYTF.

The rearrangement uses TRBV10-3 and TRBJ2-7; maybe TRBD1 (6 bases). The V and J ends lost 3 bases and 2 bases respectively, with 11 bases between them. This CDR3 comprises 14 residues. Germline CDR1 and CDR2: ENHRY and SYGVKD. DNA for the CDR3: TGTGCCATCAGTGATCTTGGGGACACCTACGAGCAGTACTTC. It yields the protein CAISDLGDTYEQYF.

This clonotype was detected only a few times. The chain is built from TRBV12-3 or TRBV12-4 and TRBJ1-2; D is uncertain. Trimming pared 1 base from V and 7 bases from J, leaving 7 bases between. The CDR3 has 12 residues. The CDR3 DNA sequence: TGTGCCAGCAGTTTAGGGGAATCTGGCTACACCTTC. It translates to CASSLGESGYTF.

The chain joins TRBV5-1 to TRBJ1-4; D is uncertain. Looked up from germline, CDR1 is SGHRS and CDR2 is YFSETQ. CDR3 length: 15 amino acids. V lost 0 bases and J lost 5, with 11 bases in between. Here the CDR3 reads CASSLARQENEKLFF. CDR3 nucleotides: TGCGCCAGCAGCTTGGCCAGGCAGGAGAATGAAAAACTGTTTTTT.

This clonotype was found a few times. DNA for the CDR3: TGTGCCAGCAGCCAAGCTTACCAAGAGACCCAGTACTTC. This translates into CASSQAYQETQYF. The rearrangement links TRBV3-1 to TRBJ2-5; D gene uncertain. V was pared by 1 base and J by 0 bases, with 3 bases between. Germline V gene sequence: CDR1 LGHDT, CDR2 YNNKEL (reference sequence). The CDR3 consists of 13 residues.

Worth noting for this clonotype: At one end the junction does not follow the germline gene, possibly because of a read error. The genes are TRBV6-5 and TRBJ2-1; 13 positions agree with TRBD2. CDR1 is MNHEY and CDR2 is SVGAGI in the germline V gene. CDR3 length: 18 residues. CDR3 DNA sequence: TGTGCCAGCAGTTACACCTCGACTAGCGGGAGGAAAGGGAATGAGCGGTTCTTC. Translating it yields CASSYTSTSGRKGNERFF.

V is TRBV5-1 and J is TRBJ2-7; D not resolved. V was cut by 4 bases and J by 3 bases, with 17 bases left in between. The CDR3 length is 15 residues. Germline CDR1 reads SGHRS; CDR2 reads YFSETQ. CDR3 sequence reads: CASSPPGSENYEQYF. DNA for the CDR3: TGCGCCAGCAGCCCCCCGGGCAGCGAGAACTACGAGCAGTACTTC.

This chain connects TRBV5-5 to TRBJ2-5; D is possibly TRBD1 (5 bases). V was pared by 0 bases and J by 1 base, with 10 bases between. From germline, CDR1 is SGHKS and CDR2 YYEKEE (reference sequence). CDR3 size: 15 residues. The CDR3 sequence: CASSLERQSQETQYF. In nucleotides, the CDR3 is TGTGCCAGCAGCTTGGAACGACAGTCCCAAGAGACCCAGTACTTC.